This T cell receptor beta chain was observed in a study of T cells in Graves' hyperthyroidism and ophthalmopathy. Study-wide results and caveats: The model made its ophthalmopathy prediction, and onset followed a median around 6.5 months later.

This clonotype was recorded a few times. What it recognizes is unknown. In germline, CDR1 is KGHDR, CDR2 SFDVKD. V dropped 4 bases and J dropped 0 bases, with 11 bases sitting between them. This CDR3 contains 15 residues. The investigators amplified TCR beta CDR3 regions from RNA transcripts. A first-round RT-PCR of the TCR CDR3 used the HTBI primer set. Using its own MiXCR run on the multiplex PCR reads, TCRdb lists one record per CDR3 protein. Of about 510,000 distinct CDR3 sequences listed, around 43% are singletons. The sample taken for sequencing was peripheral blood or thyroid tissue (not recorded which). This chain connects TRBV24-1 to TRBJ2-5; D gene uncertain. This TCR derives from an adult woman with Graves' disease, either hyperthyroidism or ophthalmopathy (not recorded which). The CDR3 here is CATSDRRPDQETQYF. In nucleotides, the CDR3 is TGTGCCACCAGTGACAGACGTCCGGACCAAGAGACCCAGTACTTC.